This T cell receptor beta chain emerged from a study of identical twins. In germline, CDR1 is SGHDT, CDR2 YYEEEE. CDR3 size: 11 residues. V was pared by 4 bases and J by 7 bases, with 8 bases between. This clonotype was detected only a few times. Antigen unknown. TCRdb reprocessed the 5' RACE reads via MiXCR and lists one record per CDR3 protein. This sample has 400,000 or so distinct CDR3 sequences, with roughly 9% found just once. Study-wide findings and caveats: Models predicted less out-of-frame TCR alpha sharing in monozygotic twins than was found. When twins shared out-of-frame alpha sequences, those sequences had excess low generation probability.

Sequences were obtained from naive T cells sorted from blood. The chain couples TRBV5-6 to TRBJ2-5; D is unclear. The receptor was isolated from a woman between 50 and 59 years old in good health. The CDR3 here is CASSQDVTQYF. As DNA, the CDR3 is TGTGCCAGCAGCCAAGATGTGACCCAGTACTTC.